The next 21 T cell receptor beta chains were all read from a single sample in a study of cytomegalovirus exposure and HLA in healthy donors. With 60 Vbeta and 13 Jbeta primers, the PCR was carried out. Profiling relied on immunoSEQ multiplex PCR, and the TCRdb table lists in-frame clones only, not all of them. The table shows about 98,000 clones, with roughly 70% occurring only once. Sequenced: PBMCs. These receptors originate from a man aged 45 to 65 in good health and CMV-seronegative.

The V and J genes are TRBV7-9 and TRBJ1-6; 11 nucleotides line up with TRBD1. Germline V gene data show CDR1 as SEHNR and CDR2 as FQNEAQ (reference sequence). The CDR3 extends over 14 amino acids. Unmatched junction bases numbered 3, after V lost 5 bases and J lost 9 bases. The CDR3 bases are TGTGCCAGCAGCGCGGGACAGGGGGTTTCACCCCTCCACTTT. Protein sequence: CASSAGQGVSPLHF.

In its sample, this clone ranks as medium-sized (0.01 to 0.1%). Other DNA variants within this sample encode the same CDR3. V and J are TRBV6-5 and TRBJ1-1, with a possible D match to TRBD1 (6 bases). CDR3 length equals 14 residues. Germline V CDR1 and CDR2: MNHEY, SVGAGI. V shed 6 bases and J shed 0 bases, with 11 bases lying between them. CDR3 DNA sequence: TGTGCCAGCAGGAAACAGGGAATGAACACTGAAGCTTTCTTT. Encoded protein: CASRKQGMNTEAFF.

The chain joins TRBV21-1 to TRBJ2-3; the table's D call, TRBD2, was not checked against the DNA. TRBV21-1 is deemed a pseudogene. The CDR3 covers 11 residues. The CDR3 loop is CASSNLDTQYF. The CDR3 DNA is TGTGCCAGCAGCAACTTGGATACGCAGTATTTT.

This chain connects TRBV18 to TRBJ2-1; 7 bases align to TRBD1. The CDR3 is made up of 13 amino acids. V lost 3 bases, J lost 5 bases, and 1 base stayed unmatched. The germline V gene encodes CDR1 KGHSH and CDR2 LQKENI. The chain's CDR3 is CASSPGQNNEQFF. DNA for the CDR3: TGTGCCAGCTCACCGGGACAGAACAATGAGCAGTTCTTC.

This clone has just a few counts. The J gene is TRBJ2-3, the V gene TRBV27; 12 nucleotides match TRBD2. Germline loops: CDR1 MNHEY, CDR2 SMNVEV (reference sequence). V gave up 4 bases and J gave up 5 bases; unmatched junction bases: 25. CDR3 length: 22 residues. In DNA form, the CDR3 reads TGTGCCAGCAGTTCATTCGCCCAACGTGGGGCTAGCGGGAGGGCCTGGGGAGATACGCAGTATTTT. Protein sequence: CASSSFAQRGASGRAWGDTQYF.

The chain couples TRBV7-2 to TRBJ2-7; TRBD2 aligns across 7 bases. J gave up 7 bases and V 1 base, and 13 bases lay outside the gene matches. This CDR3 contains 16 residues. CDR1 and CDR2 from the germline V gene are SGHTA and FQGNSA. The CDR3 is CASSLDWGGRAGEQYF. For the CDR3, the DNA is TGTGCCAGCAGCTTAGACTGGGGGGGGAGGGCCGGAGAGCAGTACTTC.

This clone was found a few times. The V gene is TRBV5-5, the J gene TRBJ2-2, with a weak D call TRBD1 (5 bases). Germline CDR1 reads SGHKS; CDR2 reads YYEKEE (reference sequence). This CDR3 spans 14 amino acids. V was shortened by 0 bases and J by 4 bases, with 7 bases between the two germline ends. CDR3: CASSLETGTGELFF. In DNA, the CDR3 is TGTGCCAGCAGCTTGGAAACAGGCACCGGGGAGCTGTTTTTT. Drawing the rest from reference TRBV5-5 and TRBJ2-2, the complete variable domain is DAGVTQSPTHLIKTRGQQVTLRCSPISGHKSVSWYQQVLGQGPQFIFQYYEKEERGRGNFPDRFSARQFPNYSSELNVNALLLGDSALYLCASSLETGTGELFFGEGSRLTVL.

The chain couples TRBV4-2 to TRBJ2-2; D perhaps matches TRBD1 (6 bases). Trimming shortened V by 4 bases and J by 2 bases, and 11 bases separated the two germline ends. This CDR3 has 15 residues. The germline V gene has CDR1 LGHNA and CDR2 YNFKEQ. This chain's CDR3 is CASSPGVANTGELFF. The CDR3, as DNA: TGTGCCAGCAGCCCAGGGGTCGCTAACACCGGGGAGCTGTTTTTT.

The genes are TRBV28 and TRBJ1-5; D is perhaps TRBD1 (6 bases). Germline V gene sequence: CDR1 MDHEN, CDR2 SYDVKM. CDR3 length: 15 amino acids. V dropped 7 bases and J dropped 4 bases, with 17 bases sitting between them. The DNA for the CDR3 is TGTGCCAGCACCCTCCTGGTAGGGACAAATCAGCCCCAGCATTTT. Protein: CASTLLVGTNQPQHF.

The rearrangement links TRBV5-1 to TRBJ2-6; 11 bases line up with TRBD1. The CDR3 loop spans 18 amino acids. The J segment lost 4 bases and the V segment lost 0 bases, leaving 6 bases of the junction unmatched. Germline loops: CDR1 SGHRS, CDR2 YFSETQ. The CDR3 spells CASSLEGQGAGGANVLTF. CDR3 sequence (DNA): TGCGCCAGCAGCTTGGAAGGACAGGGGGCTGGAGGGGCCAACGTCCTGACTTTC.

The gene calls are TRBV28 and TRBJ1-5, with 9 bases fitting TRBD1. The CDR3 contains 14 residues. Trimming at V came to 6 bases and at J to 6 bases, leaving 6 bases not matched to a gene. In germline, CDR1 is MDHEN, CDR2 SYDVKM. The DNA for the CDR3 is TGTGCCAGCAGATCTGGACAGGGGACTCAGCCCCAGCATTTT. Protein: CASRSGQGTQPQHF.

The chain has TRBV29-1 and TRBJ2-7; D possibly corresponds to TRBD1 (5 bases). Germline V CDR1 and CDR2: SQVTM, ANQGSEA. The CDR3 contains 16 residues. The germline V and J ends were trimmed by 2 bases and 2 bases, with 19 bases remaining between them. The CDR3 sequence: CSVETQGSYSTYEQYF. The CDR3 bases are TGCAGCGTTGAAACTCAGGGTTCTTATTCGACCTACGAGCAGTACTTC.

The chain carries TRBV5-1 and TRBJ1-3; the match to TRBD1 covers 7 bases. V gave up 0 bases and J gave up 3 bases; unmatched junction bases: 6. The germline CDR1 and CDR2 sequences are SGHRS and YFSETQ. The CDR3 sequence is 16 residues long. CDR3 in amino acids: CASSLAGGSYGNTIYF. CDR3 sequence (DNA): TGCGCCAGCAGCTTGGCAGGGGGGTCCTATGGAAACACCATATATTTT.

The V gene is TRBV4-3, the J gene TRBJ2-1; TRBD1 aligns across 9 bases. The CDR3 loop spans 17 amino acids. V lost 4 bases, J lost 3 bases, and 10 bases stayed unmatched. Germline V gene data show CDR1 as LGHNA and CDR2 as YSLEER. The CDR3 DNA reads TGCGCCAGCAGCCCCCGCCTTACAGGGGGCCGCTACAATGAGCAGTTCTTC. Amino acid sequence: CASSPRLTGGRYNEQFF.

The gene calls are TRBV6-4 and TRBJ2-2, with a tentative D call TRBD2 (6 bases). The CDR3 totals 14 residues. CDR1 and CDR2 (germline): MRHNA, SNTAGT. V was cut by 4 bases and J by 4 bases, with 10 bases left in between. CDR3 DNA: TGTGCCAGCAGTGTACGGCGGGGCACCGGGGAGCTGTTTTTT. This translates into CASSVRRGTGELFF.

V is TRBV11-2 and J is TRBJ2-1; tentative D call: TRBD1 (6 bases). Germline CDR1 and CDR2: SGHAT and FQNNGV. V was shortened by 1 base and J by 0 bases, with 16 bases between the two germline ends. The CDR3 runs 18 residues. The CDR3 nucleotides read TGTGCCAGCAGCTTAGCTCGTTCCGGACAGAACTCCTACAATGAGCAGTTCTTC. This gives the protein CASSLARSGQNSYNEQFF.

V and J are TRBV2 and TRBJ1-2; tentative D call: TRBD1 (5 bases). V shed 6 bases and J shed 3 bases, with 20 bases lying between them. The CDR3 consists of 16 residues. Germline V gene data show CDR1 as SNHLY and CDR2 as FYNNEI. The CDR3 DNA is TGTGCCAGCAGCCCGGGGGTGGCGCGGGCCGACTATGGCTACACCTTC. This sequence encodes CASSPGVARADYGYTF.

J is TRBJ1-6 and V is TRBV14; D gene unclear. This CDR3 comprises 14 residues. The germline gives CDR1 SGHDN, CDR2 FVKESK. Between the trimmed V and J ends, which lost 1 base and 14 bases, there was a span of 15 bases. The CDR3 region is CASSQGALQRSLHF. CDR3 bases: TGTGCCAGCAGCCAAGGGGCCCTTCAGAGATCCCTCCACTTT.

A few counts support this clone. The rearrangement uses TRBV4-3 and TRBJ2-5; 15 bases are shared with TRBD2. Germline V gives CDR1 LGHNA, CDR2 YSLEER. The CDR3 runs to 19 residues. J gave up 0 bases and V 1 base, and 6 bases lay outside the gene matches. Here the CDR3 reads CASSQGRGTSGGYQETQYF. The CDR3 DNA reads TGCGCCAGCAGCCAAGGCCGGGGGACTAGCGGGGGGTACCAAGAGACCCAGTACTTC.

This chain uses TRBV7-2 with TRBJ1-1; D uncertain. CDR1 is SGHTA, CDR2 FQGNSA, per germline. The CDR3 runs 14 residues. V shed 1 base and J shed 5 bases, with 11 bases lying between them. The CDR3 sequence: CASSLDSGWTEAFF. Written as DNA, the CDR3 is TGTGCCAGCAGCTTAGACAGCGGTTGGACTGAAGCTTTCTTT.

The chain has TRBV18 and TRBJ1-1; possibly TRBD1 for D (5 bases). The CDR3 has 14 residues. The germline CDR1 and CDR2 sequences are KGHSH and LQKENI. V lost 6 bases, J lost 0 bases, and 11 bases lay in between. The CDR3 loop is CASSLDSMNTEAFF. DNA of the CDR3: TGTGCCAGCTCCCTTGACAGCATGAACACTGAAGCTTTCTTT.